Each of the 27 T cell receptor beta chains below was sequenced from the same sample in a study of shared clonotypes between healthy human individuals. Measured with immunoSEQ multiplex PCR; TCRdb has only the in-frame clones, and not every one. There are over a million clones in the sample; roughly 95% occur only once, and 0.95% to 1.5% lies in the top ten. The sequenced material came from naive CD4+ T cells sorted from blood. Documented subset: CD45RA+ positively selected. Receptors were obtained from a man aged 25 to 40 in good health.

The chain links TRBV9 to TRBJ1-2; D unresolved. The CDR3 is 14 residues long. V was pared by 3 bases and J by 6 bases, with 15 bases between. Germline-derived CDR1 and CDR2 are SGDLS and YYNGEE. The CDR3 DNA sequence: TGTGCCAGCAGCGCCCTGGGCGGCAACCATGGCTACACCTTC. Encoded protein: CASSALGGNHGYTF. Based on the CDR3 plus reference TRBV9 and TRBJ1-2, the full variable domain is DSGVTQTPKHLITATGQRVTLRCSPRSGDLSVYWYQQSLDQGLQFLIQYYNGEERAKGNILERFSAQQFPDLHSELNLSSLELGDSALYFCASSALGGNHGYTFGSGTRLTVV.

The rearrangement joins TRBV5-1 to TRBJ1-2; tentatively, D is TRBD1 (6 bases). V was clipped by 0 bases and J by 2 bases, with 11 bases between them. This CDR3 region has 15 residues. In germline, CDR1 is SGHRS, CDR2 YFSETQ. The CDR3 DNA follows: TGCGCCAGCAGCTTGGCCGGGACACCGAACTATGGCTACACCTTC. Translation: CASSLAGTPNYGYTF.

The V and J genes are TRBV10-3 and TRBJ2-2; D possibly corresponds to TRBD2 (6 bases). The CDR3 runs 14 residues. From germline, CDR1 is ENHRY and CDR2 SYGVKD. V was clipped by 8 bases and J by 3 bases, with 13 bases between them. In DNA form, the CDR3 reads TGTGCCATCCCTAAGGGCGGGGACACCGGGGAGCTGTTTTTT. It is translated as CAIPKGGDTGELFF.

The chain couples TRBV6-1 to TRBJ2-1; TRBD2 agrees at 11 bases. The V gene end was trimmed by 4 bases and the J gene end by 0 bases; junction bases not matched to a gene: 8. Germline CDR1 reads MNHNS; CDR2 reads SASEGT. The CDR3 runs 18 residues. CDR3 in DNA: TGTGCCAGCAGTGGACTAGCGGGAAGCCCCATCTCCTACAATGAGCAGTTCTTC. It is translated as CASSGLAGSPISYNEQFF.

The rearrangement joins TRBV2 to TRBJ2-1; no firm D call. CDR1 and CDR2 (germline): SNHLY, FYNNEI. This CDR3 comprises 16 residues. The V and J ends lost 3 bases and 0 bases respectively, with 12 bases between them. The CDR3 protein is CASSEDADYSYNEQFF. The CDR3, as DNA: TGTGCCAGCAGTGAGGACGCGGATTACTCCTACAATGAGCAGTTCTTC.

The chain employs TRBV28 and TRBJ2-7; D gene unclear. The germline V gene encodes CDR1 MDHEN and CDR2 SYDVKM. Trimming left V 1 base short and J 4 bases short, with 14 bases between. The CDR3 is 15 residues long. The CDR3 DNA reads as TGTGCCAGCAGTTTATTTACCCGAGGTTCGTACGAGCAGTACTTC. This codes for CASSLFTRGSYEQYF.

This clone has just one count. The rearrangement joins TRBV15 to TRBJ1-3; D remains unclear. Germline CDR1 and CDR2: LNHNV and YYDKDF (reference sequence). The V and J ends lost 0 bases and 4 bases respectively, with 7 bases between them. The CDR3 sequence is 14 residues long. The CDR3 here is CATSRDLQGNTIYF. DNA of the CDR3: TGTGCCACCAGCAGAGATCTGCAGGGAAACACCATATATTTT.

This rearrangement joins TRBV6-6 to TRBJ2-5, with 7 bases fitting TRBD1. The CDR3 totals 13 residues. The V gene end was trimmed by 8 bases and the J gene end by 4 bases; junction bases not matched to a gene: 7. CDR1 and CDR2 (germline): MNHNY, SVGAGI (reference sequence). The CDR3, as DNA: TGTGCCAGCCGTTTCGGGACAGCAGAGACCCAGTACTTC. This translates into CASRFGTAETQYF.

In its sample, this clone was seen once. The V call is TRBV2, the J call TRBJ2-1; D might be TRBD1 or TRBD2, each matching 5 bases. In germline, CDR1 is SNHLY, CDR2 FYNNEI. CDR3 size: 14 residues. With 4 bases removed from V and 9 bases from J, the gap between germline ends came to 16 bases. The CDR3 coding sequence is TGTGCCAGCAGTGTTTCTGGGACCATCAGTGAGCAGTTCTTC. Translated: CASSVSGTISEQFF.

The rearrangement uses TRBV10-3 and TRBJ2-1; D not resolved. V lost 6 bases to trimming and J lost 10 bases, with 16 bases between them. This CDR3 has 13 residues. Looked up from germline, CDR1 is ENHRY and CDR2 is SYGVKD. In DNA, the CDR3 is TGTGCCATCAGCGCCGGGCCTCGAGACGAGCAGTTCTTC. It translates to CAISAGPRDEQFF.

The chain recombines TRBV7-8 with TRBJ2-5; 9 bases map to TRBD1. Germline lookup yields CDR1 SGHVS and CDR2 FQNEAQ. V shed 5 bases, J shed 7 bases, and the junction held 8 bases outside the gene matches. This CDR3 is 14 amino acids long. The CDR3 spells CASSLGQGAGTQYF. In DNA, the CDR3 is TGTGCCAGCAGCCTGGGACAGGGAGCGGGGACCCAGTACTTC.

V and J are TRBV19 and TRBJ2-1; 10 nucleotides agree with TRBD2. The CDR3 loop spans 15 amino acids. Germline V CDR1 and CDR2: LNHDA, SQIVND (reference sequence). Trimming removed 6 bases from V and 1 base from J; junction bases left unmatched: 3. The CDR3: CASRRLAGSYNEQFF. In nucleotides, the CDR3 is TGTGCCAGTAGGAGACTAGCGGGTTCCTACAATGAGCAGTTCTTC.

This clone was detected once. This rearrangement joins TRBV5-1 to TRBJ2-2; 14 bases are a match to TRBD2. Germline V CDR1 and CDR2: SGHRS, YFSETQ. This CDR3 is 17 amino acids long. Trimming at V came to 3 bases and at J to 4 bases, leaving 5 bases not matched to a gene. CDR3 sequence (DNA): TGCGCCAGCAGCTCGGGACTAGCGGGAGTTACCACCGGGGAGCTGTTTTTT. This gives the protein CASSSGLAGVTTGELFF.

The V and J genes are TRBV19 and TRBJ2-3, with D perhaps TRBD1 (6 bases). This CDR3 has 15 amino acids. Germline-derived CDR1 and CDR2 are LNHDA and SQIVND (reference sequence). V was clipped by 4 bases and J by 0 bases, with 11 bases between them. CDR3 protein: CASSKWTVSTDTQYF. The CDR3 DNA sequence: TGTGCCAGTAGTAAATGGACAGTTAGCACAGATACGCAGTATTTT.

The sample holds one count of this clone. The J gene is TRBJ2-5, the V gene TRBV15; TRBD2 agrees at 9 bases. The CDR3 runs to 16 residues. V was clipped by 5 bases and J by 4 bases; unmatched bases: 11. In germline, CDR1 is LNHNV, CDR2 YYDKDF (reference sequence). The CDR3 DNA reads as TGTGCCACCAGCGGCGGGGTAGCGGGAGATCCAGAGACCCAGTACTTC. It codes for CATSGGVAGDPETQYF.

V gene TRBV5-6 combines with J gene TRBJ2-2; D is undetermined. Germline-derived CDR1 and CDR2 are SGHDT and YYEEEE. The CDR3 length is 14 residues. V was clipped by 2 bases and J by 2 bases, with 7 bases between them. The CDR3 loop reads CASSLRHNTGELFF. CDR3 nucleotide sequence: TGTGCCAGCAGCTTAAGACATAACACCGGGGAGCTGTTTTTT.

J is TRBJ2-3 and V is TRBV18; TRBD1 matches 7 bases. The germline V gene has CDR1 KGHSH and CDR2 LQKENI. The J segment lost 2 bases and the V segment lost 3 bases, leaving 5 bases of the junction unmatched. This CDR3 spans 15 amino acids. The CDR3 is CASSPRDSLTDTQYF. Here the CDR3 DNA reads TGTGCCAGCTCACCCCGGGACAGCCTCACAGATACGCAGTATTTT.

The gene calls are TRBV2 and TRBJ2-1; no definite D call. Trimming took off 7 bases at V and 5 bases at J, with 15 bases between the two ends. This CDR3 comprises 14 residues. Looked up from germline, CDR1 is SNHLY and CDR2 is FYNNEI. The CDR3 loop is CASKERSVNNEQFF. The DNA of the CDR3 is TGTGCCAGCAAGGAACGGAGCGTAAACAATGAGCAGTTCTTC.

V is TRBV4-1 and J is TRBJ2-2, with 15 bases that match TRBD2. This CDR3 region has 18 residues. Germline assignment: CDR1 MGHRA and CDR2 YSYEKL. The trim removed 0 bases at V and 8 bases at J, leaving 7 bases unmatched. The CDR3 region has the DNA TGCGCCAGCAGCCAAGAACCGGGGACTAGCGGGAGGAGGGGGGAGCTGTTTTTT. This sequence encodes CASSQEPGTSGRRGELFF.

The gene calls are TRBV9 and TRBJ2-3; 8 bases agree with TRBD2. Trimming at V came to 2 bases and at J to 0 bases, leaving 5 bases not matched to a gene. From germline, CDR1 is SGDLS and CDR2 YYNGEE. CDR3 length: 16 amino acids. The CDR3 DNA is TGTGCCAGCAGCGTGGACGGGAGGGCCAGCACAGATACGCAGTATTTT. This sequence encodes CASSVDGRASTDTQYF.

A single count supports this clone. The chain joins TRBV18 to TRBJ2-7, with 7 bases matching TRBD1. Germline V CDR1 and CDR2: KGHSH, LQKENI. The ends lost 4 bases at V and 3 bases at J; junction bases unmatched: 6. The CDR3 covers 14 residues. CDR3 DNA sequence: TGTGCCAGCTCACTAACCGGGACAGACTACGAGCAGTACTTC. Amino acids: CASSLTGTDYEQYF.

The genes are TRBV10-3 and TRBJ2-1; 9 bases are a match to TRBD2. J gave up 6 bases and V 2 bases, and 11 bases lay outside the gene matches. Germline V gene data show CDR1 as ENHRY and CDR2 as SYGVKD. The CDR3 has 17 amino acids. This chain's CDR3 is CAISEMLAGLLVNEQFF. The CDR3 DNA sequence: TGTGCCATCAGTGAGATGCTAGCGGGACTTTTAGTCAATGAGCAGTTCTTC.

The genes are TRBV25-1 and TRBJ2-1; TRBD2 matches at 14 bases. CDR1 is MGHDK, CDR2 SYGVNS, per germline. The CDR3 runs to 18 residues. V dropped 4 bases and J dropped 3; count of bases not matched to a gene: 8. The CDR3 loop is CASSGRGTSGSIYNEQFF. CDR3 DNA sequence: TGTGCCAGCAGTGGGCGAGGGACTAGCGGGAGTATCTACAATGAGCAGTTCTTC. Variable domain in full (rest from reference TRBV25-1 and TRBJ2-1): EADIYQTPRYLVIGTGKKITLECSQTMGHDKMYWYQQDPGMELHLIHYSYGVNSTEKGDLSSESTVSRIRTEHFPLTLESARPSHTSQYLCASSGRGTSGSIYNEQFFGPGTRLTVL.

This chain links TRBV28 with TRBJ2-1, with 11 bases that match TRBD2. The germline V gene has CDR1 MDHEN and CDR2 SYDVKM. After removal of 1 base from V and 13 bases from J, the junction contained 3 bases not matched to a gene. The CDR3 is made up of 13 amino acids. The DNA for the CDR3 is TGTGCCAGCAGTTTATATAGCGGGAGGGATCAGTTCTTC. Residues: CASSLYSGRDQFF.

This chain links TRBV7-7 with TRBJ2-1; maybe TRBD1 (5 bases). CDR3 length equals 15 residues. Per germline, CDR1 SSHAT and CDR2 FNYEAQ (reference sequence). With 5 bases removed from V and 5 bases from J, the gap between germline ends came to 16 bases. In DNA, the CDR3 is TGTGCCAGCAGCCGTGGCACCGCAGGGAACAATGAGCAGTTCTTC. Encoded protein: CASSRGTAGNNEQFF.

CDR3 sequence: CASSLSGQNIQYF. The CDR3 DNA reads as TGTGCCAGCAGCTTGAGCGGCCAAAACATTCAGTACTTC. J is TRBJ2-4 and V is TRBV11-2, with D maybe TRBD2 (5 bases). CDR1 is SGHAT and CDR2 is FQNNGV in the germline V gene. V was cut by 3 bases and J by 5 bases, with 8 bases left in between. The CDR3 is 13 amino acids. The full variable domain, completed using reference TRBV11-2 and TRBJ2-4, is EAGVAQSPRYKIIEKRQSVAFWCNPISGHATLYWYQQILGQGPKLLIQFQNNGVVDDSQLPKDRFSAERLKGVDSTLKIQPAKLEDSAVYLCASSLSGQNIQYFGAGTRLSVL.

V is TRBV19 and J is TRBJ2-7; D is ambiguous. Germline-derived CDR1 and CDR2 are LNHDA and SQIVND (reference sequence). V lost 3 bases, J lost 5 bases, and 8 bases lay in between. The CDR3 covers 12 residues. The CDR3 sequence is CASSIKRDEQYF. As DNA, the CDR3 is TGTGCCAGTAGTATTAAAAGGGACGAGCAGTACTTC.